These 13 T cell receptor beta chains share one sample of origin, sequenced in a study of T cell repertoires and HLA-DP antigens. These receptors lack a known antigen. Assay: immunoSEQ multiplex PCR; the TCRdb copy retains only in-frame clones and omits some. The data hold fewer than 95,000 clones, with around nine tenths observed a single time. Material: CD4+ T cells from PBMCs. The receptors derive from a man aged 50-60 years in good health and CMV-seronegative.

V and J are TRBV11-3 and TRBJ2-5; 11 bases are shared with TRBD2. V trimming: 5 bases; J trimming: 0 bases; junction bases outside the gene matches: 5. This CDR3 is built from 16 residues. Germline V gives CDR1 SGHNT, CDR2 YENEEA. The CDR3 DNA follows: TGTGCCAGCAGCCCCCGGACTAGCGGGTACCAAGAGACCCAGTACTTC. Protein: CASSPRTSGYQETQYF.

This clone appeared a single time. The genes are TRBV10-3 and TRBJ2-7; either TRBD1 or TRBD2 may supply D (5 bases each). The V gene lost 2 bases and the J gene lost 3 bases, with 11 bases spanning the gap. This CDR3 region has 14 residues. Germline V gene lookup returns CDR1 ENHRY and CDR2 SYGVKD. The CDR3 sequence is CAISENRDLYEQYF. The CDR3 nucleotides read TGTGCCATCAGTGAGAACCGGGACCTCTACGAGCAGTACTTC.

This clone has only a few counts. The V and J genes are TRBV15 and TRBJ2-7; D call uncertain. In germline, CDR1 is LNHNV, CDR2 YYDKDF (reference sequence). Trimming stripped 0 bases from V and 2 bases from J, with 8 bases between. The CDR3 is 14 residues long. CDR3 residues: CATSRDLGTYEQYF. As DNA, the CDR3 is TGTGCCACCAGCAGAGATCTAGGCACCTACGAGCAGTACTTC. Based on the CDR3 plus reference TRBV15 and TRBJ2-7, the full variable domain is DAMVIQNPRYQVTQFGKPVTLSCSQTLNHNVMYWYQQKSSQAPKLLFHYYDKDFNNEADTPDNFQSRRPNTSFCFLDIRSPGLGDTAMYLCATSRDLGTYEQYFGPGTRLTVT.

This chain uses TRBV28 with TRBJ1-2; a possible D gene is TRBD1 (5 bases). V was clipped by 8 bases and J by 5 bases, with 18 bases between them. In germline, CDR1 is MDHEN, CDR2 SYDVKM. The CDR3 has 14 amino acids. For the CDR3, the DNA is TGTGCCAGCGATTTTGGTGGGGGATCTTATGGCTACACCTTC. This sequence encodes CASDFGGGSYGYTF.

The chain recombines TRBV11-1 with TRBJ2-3; D may correspond to TRBD1 or TRBD2 (5 bases each). CDR3 length equals 15 residues. Germline CDR1 and CDR2: SGHAT and FQDESV (reference sequence). The V end lost 1 base, the J end lost 2 bases, and 10 bases lay between the germline ends. CDR3 coding DNA: TGTGCCAGCAGCTTAGACCAGGGAGACACAGATACGCAGTATTTT. Translated: CASSLDQGDTDTQYF.

J is TRBJ2-7 and V is TRBV11-2; D possibly corresponds to TRBD2 (6 bases). This CDR3 contains 15 residues. The germline CDR1 and CDR2 sequences are SGHAT and FQNNGV. V was cut by 0 bases and J by 0 bases, with 9 bases left in between. The CDR3 DNA sequence: TGTGCCAGCAGCTTAGATCGGGGGAGCTCCTACGAGCAGTACTTC. Translating gives CASSLDRGSSYEQYF. Full variable domain (remainder filled in from reference TRBV11-2 and TRBJ2-7): EAGVAQSPRYKIIEKRQSVAFWCNPISGHATLYWYQQILGQGPKLLIQFQNNGVVDDSQLPKDRFSAERLKGVDSTLKIQPAKLEDSAVYLCASSLDRGSSYEQYFGPGTRLTVT.

There are a few counts of this clone. V and J are TRBV18 and TRBJ1-1; 7 bases agree with TRBD1. The germline V gene has CDR1 KGHSH and CDR2 LQKENI. V lost 2 bases, J lost 1 base, and 1 base stayed unmatched. The CDR3 is 14 residues long. The CDR3 sequence: CASSPTGANTEAFF. CDR3 coding DNA: TGTGCCAGCTCACCAACAGGGGCGAACACTGAAGCTTTCTTT. The complete variable domain, with remaining parts taken from reference TRBV18 and TRBJ1-1, reads NAGVMQNPRHLVRRRGQEARLRCSPMKGHSHVYWYRQLPEEGLKFMVYLQKENIIDESGMPKERFSAEFPKEGPSILRIQQVVRGDSAAYFCASSPTGANTEAFFGQGTRLTVV.

The CDR3 loop reads CASRDRAMNTEAFF. In DNA, the CDR3 is TGTGCCAGCAGGGACAGAGCAATGAACACTGAAGCTTTCTTT. This chain joins TRBV27 and TRBJ1-1; tentative D call: TRBD1 (6 bases). Deletions cut 6 bases from V and 0 bases from J, with 11 bases between. From germline, CDR1 is MNHEY and CDR2 SMNVEV (reference sequence). The CDR3 runs 14 residues.

The V gene is TRBV10-3, the J gene TRBJ1-5; D might be TRBD1 (5 bases). Germline loops: CDR1 ENHRY, CDR2 SYGVKD. The CDR3 runs 13 residues. Deletions cut 3 bases from V and 7 bases from J, with 10 bases between. CDR3 sequence reads: CAISDGGYQPQHF. CDR3 bases: TGTGCCATCAGTGATGGGGGTTACCAGCCCCAGCATTTT.

This chain uses TRBV14 with TRBJ2-7, with 7 bases identical to TRBD1. This CDR3 has 14 amino acids. The junction had 7 bases not matched to a gene; V was cut back by 4 bases and J by 4 bases. The germline V gene encodes CDR1 SGHDN and CDR2 FVKESK. For the CDR3, the DNA is TGTGCCAGCAGCCTCACAGGGGATAGGTACGAGCAGTACTTC. It codes for CASSLTGDRYEQYF. Full variable domain (remainder filled in from reference TRBV14 and TRBJ2-7): EAGVTQFPSHSVIEKGQTVTLRCDPISGHDNLYWYRRVMGKEIKFLLHFVKESKQDESGMPNNRFLAERTGGTYSTLKVQPAELEDSGVYFCASSLTGDRYEQYFGPGTRLTVT.

The chain recombines TRBV15 with TRBJ2-7; D tentatively reads TRBD1 or TRBD2 (5 bases each). V lost 5 bases to trimming and J lost 5 bases, with 7 bases between them. The CDR3 consists of 11 residues. Germline CDR1 and CDR2: LNHNV and YYDKDF (reference sequence). The CDR3 sequence is CATSVGDEQYF. As DNA, the CDR3 is TGTGCCACCAGCGTGGGGGACGAGCAGTACTTC.

The rearrangement joins TRBV23-1 to TRBJ1-2; the D gene is possibly TRBD1 (5 bases). TRBV23-1 has ORF status, its function being uncertain. The ends were cut back, 6 bases at V and 0 bases at J, with 8 bases in the middle. The CDR3 contains 13 residues. For the CDR3, the DNA is TGCGCCAGCAGCCCGACAGCTAACTATGGCTACACCTTC. The encoded protein is CASSPTANYGYTF.

The chain couples TRBV9 to TRBJ2-1; maybe TRBD2 (5 bases). V lost 3 bases and J lost 7, with 14 bases in between. The CDR3 has 14 amino acids. Looked up from germline, CDR1 is SGDLS and CDR2 is YYNGEE. DNA for the CDR3: TGTGCCAGCAGCGAAAGCGGTTGGAGTAATGAGCAGTTCTTC. As protein: CASSESGWSNEQFF.